This TCR beta chain originates from a study of cytomegalovirus exposure and HLA in healthy donors. Points from the study as a whole: Some V segments (TRBV6-2 and TRBV6-3 among them) were excluded as indistinguishable. In an earlier analysis, most TCR beta V segments were productive about 87% or about 30% of the time. Later analysis showed most CMV-associated TCR beta chains appearing HLA-restricted. As was reported, the HLA-A and HLA-B alleles of most subjects were accurately predicted from TCR beta sequences.

With 60 Vbeta and 13 Jbeta primers, the PCR was carried out. Generated by immunoSEQ multiplex PCR, the TCRdb table keeps only in-frame clones and is missing some. The profile shows about 73,000 clones, 75% of them singletons. Germline CDR1 and CDR2: LNHDA and SQIVND (reference sequence). The CDR3 extends over 14 amino acids. Trimming at V came to 5 bases and at J to 5 bases, leaving 6 bases not matched to a gene. Points on this clone: Its antigen remains unknown.

Material for sequencing was PBMCs. V gene TRBV19 combines with J gene TRBJ2-1; 7 bases align to TRBD1. The TCR sequence derives from a man in his sixties or seventies in good health and CMV-seronegative. This CDR3 reads CASSWGQKNNEQFF. For the CDR3, the DNA is TGTGCCAGTAGTTGGGGACAGAAGAACAATGAGCAGTTCTTC.